This T cell receptor (beta chain) was captured by sequencing in a study of vaccination and CD4 T cells after COVID-19. The Oncomine TCR Beta short-read assay generated sequence data from the DNA of cultured CD4+ T cells. It was cultured CD4+ T cells from which genomic DNA was extracted. TCRdb reprocessed the PCR reads with MiXCR, giving one entry per CDR3 protein. The data hold approximately 7,000 distinct CDR3 sequences, with roughly two fifths observed a single time. CDR1 is MNHEY and CDR2 is SVGAGI in the germline V gene. The J segment lost 7 bases and the V segment lost 4 bases, leaving 9 bases of the junction unmatched. CDR3 length: 15 amino acids. This clonotype was seen a few times. The antigen is unknown. Described treatment: approximately nine-day PBMC culture with coronavirus spike peptide pools or control peptides (ViraFEST assay). CD4+ T-cell collection from the unexposed donor predated the COVID-19 pandemic (2011-2018).

The sequenced sample was CD4+ T cells from blood, cultured in vitro. The rearrangement uses TRBV6-5 and TRBJ2-2; TRBD1 matches at 7 bases. This clonotype was sampled from a human donor in good health. The CDR3 DNA is TGTGCCAGCAGTTCCGCGATAGGGGGCAGCGGGGAGCTGTTTTTT. Translation: CASSSAIGGSGELFF.